Following are 7 T cell receptor beta chains from one sample sequenced in a study of T cell responses to AZD1222 COVID-19 vaccine. Data came from immunoSEQ multiplex PCR; TCRdb stores just in-frame clones and leaves some out. The data contain 150,000 to 200,000 clones, about 91% of them singletons. The specimen was peripheral blood, collected on day 0 of AZD1222 vaccination. The receptors come from an adult in good health.

The chain links TRBV5-5 to TRBJ2-7; maybe TRBD1 (6 bases). The CDR3 length is 14 residues. Trimming cost V 6 bases and J 4 bases, with 17 bases left between them. Germline V gene data show CDR1 as SGHKS and CDR2 as YYEKEE (reference sequence). CDR3 amino acids: CASTPSQGRYEQYF. The CDR3 DNA is TGTGCCAGCACCCCTTCGCAGGGGAGATACGAGCAGTACTTC.

V and J are TRBV14 and TRBJ1-2; TRBD1 is a possible D gene (6 bases). The CDR3 is 15 residues long. Per the germline V gene, CDR1 is SGHDN and CDR2 is FVKESK. Trimming cost V 3 bases and J 5 bases, with 16 bases left between them. CDR3 sequence: CASSHHLGGLYGYTF. CDR3 in DNA: TGTGCCAGCAGCCACCATCTAGGGGGGTTATATGGCTACACCTTC.

The V gene is TRBV7-9, the J gene TRBJ2-2; 9 nucleotides align to TRBD1. Losses at the gene ends were 4 bases for V and 0 bases for J; bases not matched to a gene: 9. This CDR3 has 18 residues. CDR1 and CDR2 (germline): SEHNR, FQNEAQ (reference sequence). The CDR3 DNA sequence: TGTGCCAGCAGCTCGGGACAGGGAAGAAGAGCGAACACCGGGGAGCTGTTTTTT. Its protein is CASSSGQGRRANTGELFF.

The chain carries TRBV7-3 and TRBJ2-1, with 13 nucleotides matching TRBD2. CDR1 SGHTA and CDR2 FQGTGA come from the germline V gene. CDR3 length: 18 amino acids. Trimming cost V 4 bases and J 7 bases; bases outside gene matches: 13. The CDR3 DNA reads as TGTGCCAGCAGCTCTAGACTAGCGGGGGGCCCCCTCGGGAATGAGCAGTTCTTC. This gives the protein CASSSRLAGGPLGNEQFF.

The chain combines TRBV5-1 with TRBJ2-7, with TRBD1 identical over 10 bases. The V gene end was trimmed by 0 bases and the J gene end by 6 bases; junction bases not matched to a gene: 0. The CDR3 contains 13 residues. Germline CDR1 reads SGHRS; CDR2 reads YFSETQ. CDR3 in DNA: TGCGCCAGCAGCTTGGGGACAGGGGGCGAGCAGTACTTC. It codes for CASSLGTGGEQYF.

V is TRBV2 and J is TRBJ2-7, with D perhaps matching TRBD1 or TRBD2 (5 bases each). The CDR3 is made up of 17 amino acids. V gave up 6 bases and J gave up 3 bases, with 24 bases separating them. Germline V CDR1 and CDR2: SNHLY, FYNNEI. CDR3 bases: TGTGCCAGCAGGGCCGGATGGGGACCCACGGGAAACTACGAGCAGTACTTC. This gives the protein CASRAGWGPTGNYEQYF.

The rearrangement joins TRBV11-2 to TRBJ1-1, with TRBD1 as a possible D gene (6 bases). The CDR3 has 13 amino acids. V dropped 6 bases and J dropped 6 bases, with 14 bases sitting between them. From germline, CDR1 is SGHAT and CDR2 FQNNGV. The CDR3: CASRKGVGAEAFF. CDR3 nucleotide sequence: TGTGCCAGCAGAAAGGGGGTTGGTGCTGAAGCTTTCTTT.